The entry below describes one TCR beta chain. The data derive from a study of blood T cell repertoires in COVID-19. About the research overall: Researchers got acute and convalescent COVID-19 samples from the United States, Italy and Spain. Nucleic acid was either cDNA or gDNA, and it came from T cells, B-cell-depleted T cells, or PBMCs.

V lost 3 bases and J 3 bases, leaving 14 bases between the germline ends. The CDR3 extends over 16 amino acids. The data were produced by immunoSEQ multiplex PCR, yet TCRdb's version contains in-frame clones alone and is incomplete. The sample gives some 180,000 clones, less than 90% of which show up once; approximately 3% is in the top ten. Participants spanned ages roughly 18 to 90 years and resided in roughly 22 US areas. The J gene is TRBJ2-2, the V gene TRBV6-7; weak D call: TRBD1 (6 bases). TRBV6-7 is known as an ORF, though its function is uncertain. The sequence came from a woman under 40 who had been exposed to COVID-19. Material for sequencing was PBMCs or T cells enriched from blood (not recorded which). The CDR3, as DNA: TGTGCCAGCAGTTATCCCCCCAGGGGTTACACCGGGGAGCTGTTTTTT. It translates to CASSYPPRGYTGELFF.